A selection of T cell receptor beta chains follows, all from one sample in a study of tumor and adjacent non-tumor tissue in lung cancer. TCRdb recomputed calls from the multiplex PCR reads with MiXCR, one row per CDR3 protein. This table has 100,000 or so distinct CDR3 sequences, roughly two thirds appearing once. Material: distant non-tumor lung tissue. Source of these receptors: a man aged 25 to 40 with non-small cell lung cancer. The CDR3 runs from the conserved cysteine through the conserved F or W. D genes are given only for firm matches. Not every row has a clone size; where given, it reads once, few, many or a size class.

J: TRBJ2-2
D: NA
size: NA
V: TRBV6-2/TRBV6-3
CDR3: CASGCSDTGELFF
DNA: TGTGCCAGCGGTTGCTCTGACACCGGGGAGCTGTTTTTT

J: TRBJ2-1
D: TRBD1
size: NA
V: TRBV27
CDR3: CVSSYETGGLGEQFF
DNA: TGTGTCAGCAGTTACGAGACAGGGGGCTTGGGTGAGCAGTTCTTC

J: TRBJ1-3
D: NA
size: NA
V: TRBV6-5
CDR3: CAGSYSQGSGNTIYF
DNA: TGTGCCGGCAGTTACTCTCAAGGCTCTGGAAACACCATATATTTT

J: TRBJ2-5
D: NA
size: few
V: TRBV29-1
CDR3: CSVPGAGQETQYF
DNA: TGCAGCGTCCCAGGGGCCGGCCAAGAGACCCAGTACTTC

J: TRBJ2-1
D: NA
size: once
V: TRBV11-2
CDR3: CASSFSSLSANEQFF
DNA: TGTGCCAGCAGCTTCTCCAGCTTGAGTGCGAACGAGCAGTTCTTC

J: TRBJ1-1
D: NA
size: NA
V: TRBV20-1
CDR3: CSAQNTGNTEAFF
DNA: TGTAGTGCCCAGAACACGGGGAACACTGAAGCTTTCTTT

J: TRBJ2-7
D: TRBD1
size: NA
V: TRBV29-1
CDR3: CSVVGQGAYKQYF
DNA: TGTAGCGTCGTCGGACAGGGGGCCTACAAGCAGTACTTC

J: TRBJ2-7
D: NA
size: NA
V: TRBV7-8
CDR3: CAISLSAGYEQYF
DNA: TGTGCCATCAGCTTATCCGCCGGCTACGAGCAGTACTTC

J: TRBJ2-7
D: NA
size: NA
V: TRBV6-1
CDR3: CASNDGRVSHEQYF
DNA: TGTGCCAGCAATGATGGGCGGGTGTCCCACGAGCAGTACTTC

J: TRBJ2-1
D: NA
size: NA
V: TRBV20-1
CDR3: CSPQMAYNEHFF
DNA: TGCAGTCCGCAGATGGCCTACAATGAGCACTTCTTC

J: TRBJ1-2
D: NA
size: NA
V: TRBV12-3/TRBV12-4
CDR3: CASSLFPLYYGYTF
DNA: TGTGCCAGCAGTTTATTCCCACTTTACTATGGCTACACCTTC

J: TRBJ2-3
D: NA
size: NA
V: TRBV11-2
CDR3: CASTPERLDTQYF
DNA: TGTGCCAGCACCCCGGAGAGGCTAGATACGCAGTATTTT

J: TRBJ1-2
D: NA
size: few
V: TRBV7-9
CDR3: CASSPDNYGYTF
DNA: TGTGCCAGCAGCCCAGACAACTATGGCTACACCTTC

J: TRBJ2-3
D: NA
size: NA
V: TRBV7-3
CDR3: CASSLTGGTDTQYF
DNA: TGTGCCAGCAGCTTAACAGGGGGCACAGATACGCAGTATTTT

J: TRBJ2-3
D: TRBD2
size: many
V: TRBV5-4
CDR3: CASSLVRGGRGGTDTQYF
DNA: TGTGCCAGCAGCTTGGTTCGGGGGGGCCGGGGTGGCACAGATACGCAGTATTTT

J: TRBJ2-3
D: NA
size: NA
V: TRBV11-2
CDR3: CACSLTRGPILSDTQYF
DNA: TGTGCCTGCAGCTTAACCAGGGGCCCCATCTTATCAGATACGCAGTATTTT

J: TRBJ1-1
D: NA
size: NA
V: TRBV4-1
CDR3: CTSSGRGRTFF
DNA: TGCACGAGCAGCGGAAGAGGGAGGACTTTCTTT

J: TRBJ2-2
D: NA
size: NA
V: TRBV5-4
CDR3: CASSLDQGTGELFF
DNA: TGTGCCAGCAGCTTGGATCAGGGGACCGGGGAGCTGTTTTTT

J: TRBJ2-3
D: NA
size: many
V: TRBV29-1
CDR3: CSVGQVLNTDTQYF
DNA: TGCAGCGTTGGCCAGGTCTTGAACACAGATACGCAGTATTTT

J: TRBJ2-5
D: NA
size: NA
V: TRBV24-1
CDR3: CATNALDAFQETQYF
DNA: TGTGCTACCAATGCTCTGGACGCCTTTCAAGAGACCCAGTACTTC

J: TRBJ2-2
D: TRBD1
size: many
V: TRBV6-1
CDR3: CASSQGVFTGELFF
DNA: TGTGCCAGCAGCCAGGGGGTGTTCACCGGGGAGCTGTTTTTT